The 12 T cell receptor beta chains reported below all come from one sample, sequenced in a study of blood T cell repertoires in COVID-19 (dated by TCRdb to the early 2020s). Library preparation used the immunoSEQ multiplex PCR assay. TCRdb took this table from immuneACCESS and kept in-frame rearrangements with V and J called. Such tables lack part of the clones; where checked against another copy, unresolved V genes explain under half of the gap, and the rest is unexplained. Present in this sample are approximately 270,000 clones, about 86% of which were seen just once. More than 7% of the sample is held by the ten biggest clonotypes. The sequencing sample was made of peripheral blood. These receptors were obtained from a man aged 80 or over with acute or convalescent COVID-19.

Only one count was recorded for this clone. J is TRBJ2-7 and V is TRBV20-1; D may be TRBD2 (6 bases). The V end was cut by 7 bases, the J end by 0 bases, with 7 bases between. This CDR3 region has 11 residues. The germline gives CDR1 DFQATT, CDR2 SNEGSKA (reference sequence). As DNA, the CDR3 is TGCAGTGTCGGGAGCTCCTACGAGCAGTACTTC. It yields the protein CSVGSSYEQYF.

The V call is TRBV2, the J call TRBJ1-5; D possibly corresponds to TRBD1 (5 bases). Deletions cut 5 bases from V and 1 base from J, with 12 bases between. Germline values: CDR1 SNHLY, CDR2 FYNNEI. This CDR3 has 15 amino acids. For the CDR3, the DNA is TGTGCCAGCAGTAAAAGGGGAGGAAGCAATCAGCCCCAGCATTTT. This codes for CASSKRGGSNQPQHF.

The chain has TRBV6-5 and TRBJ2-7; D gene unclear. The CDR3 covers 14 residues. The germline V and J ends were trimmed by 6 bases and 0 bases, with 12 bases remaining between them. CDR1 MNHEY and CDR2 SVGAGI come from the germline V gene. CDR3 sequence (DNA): TGTGCCAGCAGCCTTGGGCCAAGCTCCTACGAGCAGTACTTC. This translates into CASSLGPSSYEQYF.

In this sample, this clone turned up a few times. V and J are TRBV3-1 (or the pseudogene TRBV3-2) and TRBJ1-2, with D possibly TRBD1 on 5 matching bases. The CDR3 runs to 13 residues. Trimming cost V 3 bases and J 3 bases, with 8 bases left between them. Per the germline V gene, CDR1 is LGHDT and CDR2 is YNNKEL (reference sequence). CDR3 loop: CASSQGPDYGYTF. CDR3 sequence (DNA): TGTGCCAGCAGCCAGGGGCCTGACTATGGCTACACCTTC.

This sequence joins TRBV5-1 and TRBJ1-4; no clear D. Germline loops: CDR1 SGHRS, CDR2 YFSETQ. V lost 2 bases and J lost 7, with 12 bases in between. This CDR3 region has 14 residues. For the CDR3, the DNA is TGCGCCAGCAGCTTCGGGATCCGGGCTGAAAAACTGTTTTTT. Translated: CASSFGIRAEKLFF.

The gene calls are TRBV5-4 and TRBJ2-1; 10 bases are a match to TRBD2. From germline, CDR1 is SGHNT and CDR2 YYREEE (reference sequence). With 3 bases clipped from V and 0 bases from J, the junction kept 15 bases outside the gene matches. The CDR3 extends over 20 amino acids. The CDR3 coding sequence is TGTGCCAGCAGCTCCCTCTGGGCTAGCGGGAGAGACCCCTCCTACAATGAGCAGTTCTTC. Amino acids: CASSSLWASGRDPSYNEQFF.

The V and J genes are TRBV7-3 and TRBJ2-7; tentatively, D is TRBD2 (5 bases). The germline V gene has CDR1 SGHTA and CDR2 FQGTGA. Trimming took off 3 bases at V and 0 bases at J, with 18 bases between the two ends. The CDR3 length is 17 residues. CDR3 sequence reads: CASSLLAAGPFSYEQYF. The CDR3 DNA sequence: TGTGCCAGCAGCTTGTTGGCGGCGGGTCCTTTCTCCTACGAGCAGTACTTC.

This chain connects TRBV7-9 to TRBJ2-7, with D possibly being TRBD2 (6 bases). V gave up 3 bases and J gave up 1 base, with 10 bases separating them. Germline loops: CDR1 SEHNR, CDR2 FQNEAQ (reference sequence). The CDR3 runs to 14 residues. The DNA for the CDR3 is TGTGCCAGCAGCTTCGGGAGTGGATCCTACGAGCAGTACTTC. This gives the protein CASSFGSGSYEQYF.

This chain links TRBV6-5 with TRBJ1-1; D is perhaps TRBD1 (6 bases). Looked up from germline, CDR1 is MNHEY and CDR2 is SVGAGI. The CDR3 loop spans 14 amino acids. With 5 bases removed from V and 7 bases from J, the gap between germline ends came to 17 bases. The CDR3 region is CASSTTQGFSEAFF. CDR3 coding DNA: TGTGCCAGCAGTACCACACAGGGTTTCAGTGAAGCTTTCTTT.

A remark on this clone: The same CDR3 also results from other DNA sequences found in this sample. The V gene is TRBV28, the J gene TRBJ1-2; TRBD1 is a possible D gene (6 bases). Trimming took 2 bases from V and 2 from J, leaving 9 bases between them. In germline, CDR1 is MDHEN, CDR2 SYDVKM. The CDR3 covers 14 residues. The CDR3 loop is CASSLGQGNYGYTF. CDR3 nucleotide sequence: TGTGCCAGCAGTTTAGGGCAGGGGAACTATGGCTACACCTTC.

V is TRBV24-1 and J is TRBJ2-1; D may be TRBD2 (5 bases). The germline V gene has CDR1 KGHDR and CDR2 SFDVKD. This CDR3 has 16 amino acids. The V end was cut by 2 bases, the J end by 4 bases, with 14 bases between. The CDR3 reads CATSDSSIGGYNEQFF. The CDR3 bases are TGTGCCACCAGTGATTCTTCGATAGGCGGGTACAATGAGCAGTTCTTC.

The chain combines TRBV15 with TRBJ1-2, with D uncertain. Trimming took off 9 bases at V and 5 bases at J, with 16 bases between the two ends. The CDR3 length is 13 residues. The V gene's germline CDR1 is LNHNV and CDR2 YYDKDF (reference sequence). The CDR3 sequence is CATRRAVSYGYTF. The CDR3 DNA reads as TGTGCCACTAGGCGGGCGGTGAGTTATGGCTACACCTTC. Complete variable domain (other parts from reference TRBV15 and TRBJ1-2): DAMVIQNPRYQVTQFGKPVTLSCSQTLNHNVMYWYQQKSSQAPKLLFHYYDKDFNNEADTPDNFQSRRPNTSFCFLDIRSPGLGDTAMYLCATRRAVSYGYTFGSGTRLTVV.